Shown below are 20 T cell receptor beta chains from a single sample sequenced in a study of shared clonotypes between healthy human individuals. The table came from immunoSEQ multiplex PCR; TCRdb's copy has only in-frame clones and leaves some out. The sample has some 1 million clones, 60% to 80% seen once. Sequencing was carried out using memory CD4+ T cells sorted from blood. Documented subset: CD45RA-negative fraction. Source of these receptors: a man aged 18 to 30 in good health.

This rearrangement joins TRBV18 to TRBJ1-2; a weak D match, TRBD1 (6 bases). V lost 5 bases and J 4 bases, leaving 14 bases between the germline ends. Germline-derived CDR1 and CDR2 are KGHSH and LQKENI. CDR3 length equals 14 residues. The CDR3 is CASSGPGVGYGYTF. Here the CDR3 DNA reads TGTGCCAGCTCAGGGCCAGGGGTTGGCTATGGCTACACCTTC.

The CDR3 DNA is TGTGCCAGCAGCGTAGGGGGACCCAAAGGTGAAAAACTGTTTTTT. It specifies CASSVGGPKGEKLFF. The chain combines TRBV9 with TRBJ1-4; TRBD1 might be the D (5 bases). V was trimmed by 0 bases and J by 7 bases, leaving 13 bases between them. Germline V CDR1 and CDR2: SGDLS, YYNGEE. The CDR3 is made up of 15 amino acids.

The V and J genes are TRBV29-1 and TRBJ2-1, with TRBD1 matching over 8 bases. This CDR3 has 15 residues. Unmatched junction bases numbered 6, after V lost 5 bases and J lost 0 bases. CDR1 and CDR2 from the germline V gene are SQVTM and ANQGSEA. The CDR3 loop is CSVWTGFSSYNEQFF. CDR3 DNA: TGCAGCGTTTGGACAGGGTTTAGCTCCTACAATGAGCAGTTCTTC.

This clone was seen a single time. The V gene is TRBV6-4, the J gene TRBJ2-2; 10 bases fit TRBD1. The junction had 5 bases not matched to a gene; V was cut back by 6 bases and J by 4 bases. The CDR3 covers 15 residues. CDR1 is MRHNA, CDR2 SNTAGT, per germline. In DNA, the CDR3 is TGTGCCAGCAGACCCGGGACAGGGGTCACCGGGGAGCTGTTTTTT. Translated, it gives CASRPGTGVTGELFF.

The CDR3 loop reads CASSSDYGYTF. For the CDR3, the DNA is TGTGCCAGCAGTTCCGACTATGGCTACACCTTC. The chain is built from TRBV6-6 and TRBJ1-2; the D is unclear. Germline CDR1 reads MNHNY; CDR2 reads SVGAGI (reference sequence). The ends were cut back, 4 bases at V and 3 bases at J, with 3 bases in the middle. The length of the CDR3 is 11 residues.

The rearrangement uses TRBV19 and TRBJ2-2, with 14 bases identical to TRBD2. CDR1 is LNHDA and CDR2 is SQIVND in the germline V gene (reference sequence). This CDR3 contains 19 residues. The V gene end was trimmed by 6 bases and the J gene end by 0 bases; junction bases not matched to a gene: 9. CDR3: CASRSSGTSGSANTGELFF. The CDR3 DNA follows: TGTGCCAGTAGATCCTCGGGGACTAGCGGGAGCGCGAACACCGGGGAGCTGTTTTTT.

The chain joins TRBV11-2 to TRBJ2-1, with 10 bases fitting TRBD1. Per the germline V gene, CDR1 is SGHAT and CDR2 is FQNNGV. V lost 6 bases, J lost 1 base, and 3 bases stayed unmatched. The CDR3 extends over 15 amino acids. The CDR3 DNA sequence: TGTGCCAGCAGGGGACAGGGGAGTTCCTACAATGAGCAGTTCTTC. Amino acid sequence: CASRGQGSSYNEQFF.

V is TRBV28 and J is TRBJ2-5; D uncertain. The J call may not be correct, given that the DNA end is closer to TRBJ2-7. This CDR3 is 12 amino acids long. Germline V gene data show CDR1 as MDHEN and CDR2 as SYDVKM. The DNA for the CDR3 is TGTGCCAGCCTTGGGAATACCTACGAGCAGTACTTC. This encodes CASLGNTYEQYF.

The chain is built from TRBV2 and TRBJ2-5, with D tentatively TRBD1 or TRBD2 (5 bases each). V was clipped by 4 bases and J by 1 base, with 13 bases between them. This CDR3 is 15 amino acids long. CDR1 is SNHLY, CDR2 FYNNEI, per germline. This CDR3 is CASSGGTEIQETQYF. DNA of the CDR3: TGTGCCAGCAGTGGTGGGACGGAGATCCAAGAGACCCAGTACTTC.

This sequence joins TRBV27 and TRBJ1-6; 7 bases are a match to TRBD1. Germline V gene data show CDR1 as MNHEY and CDR2 as SMNVEV (reference sequence). V lost 3 bases and J lost 8; bases outside the gene matches: 10. CDR3 length: 16 amino acids. The CDR3 sequence is CASSLDPGGLYSPLHF. The CDR3 DNA follows: TGTGCCAGCAGTTTGGACCCAGGGGGGCTGTATTCACCCCTCCACTTT.

This clone appeared once. In DNA form, the CDR3 reads TGTGCCAGCAGCTTAGGAACTAGCGGGGGTCAGGGGAATACGCAGTATTTT. Amino acids: CASSLGTSGGQGNTQYF. V and J are TRBV11-2 and TRBJ2-3; 11 bases are shared with TRBD2. Losses at the gene ends were 1 base for V and 7 bases for J; bases not matched to a gene: 10. The germline CDR1 and CDR2 sequences are SGHAT and FQNNGV. The CDR3 length is 17 residues.

This chain uses TRBV29-1 with TRBJ2-5; D is undetermined. The CDR3 extends over 12 amino acids. The germline gives CDR1 SQVTM, CDR2 ANQGSEA. V was clipped by 3 bases and J by 3 bases, with 8 bases between them. The CDR3 protein is CSVEGLEETQYF. The CDR3 DNA reads TGCAGCGTTGAGGGGTTAGAAGAGACCCAGTACTTC.

The gene calls are TRBV6-1 and TRBJ2-5; the D is unclear. The V gene lost 5 bases and the J gene lost 5 bases, with 18 bases spanning the gap. Germline V CDR1 and CDR2: MNHNS, SASEGT. The CDR3 extends over 15 amino acids. CDR3 region: CASSPRTDLAETQYF. CDR3 nucleotide sequence: TGTGCCAGCAGTCCCCGGACGGATCTCGCGGAGACCCAGTACTTC.

A single count supports this clone. This chain joins TRBV28 and TRBJ1-5; D might be TRBD1 (5 bases). Germline-derived CDR1 and CDR2 are MDHEN and SYDVKM. Trimming left V 7 bases short and J 2 bases short, with 15 bases between. The length of the CDR3 is 15 residues. The CDR3: CASTSDTRRNQPQHF. DNA of the CDR3: TGTGCCAGCACCTCGGACACCCGCCGCAATCAGCCCCAGCATTTT.

V and J are TRBV10-1 and TRBJ2-4; 9 nucleotides match TRBD2. J was trimmed by 2 bases and V by 3 bases; bases with no gene match: 11. CDR3 length equals 18 residues. Germline V gene lookup returns CDR1 WNHNN and CDR2 SYGVQD (reference sequence). CDR3 residues: CASSEGGLAGRSKNIQYF. The CDR3 region has the DNA TGCGCCAGCAGTGAAGGGGGTCTAGCGGGAAGATCCAAAAACATTCAGTACTTC.

The chain joins TRBV9 to TRBJ2-1, with D possibly being TRBD1 or TRBD2 (5 bases each). CDR3 length equals 15 residues. Germline V lookup: CDR1 SGDLS, CDR2 YYNGEE. The V end lost 0 bases, the J end lost 8 bases, and 15 bases lay between the germline ends. Written as DNA, the CDR3 is TGTGCCAGCAGCGTAGACGGGGATCGGGGCGATGAGCAGTTCTTC. Translating it yields CASSVDGDRGDEQFF.

V gene TRBV30 combines with J gene TRBJ2-5, with TRBD1 matching 8 bases. The DNA end is a closer match to TRBJ2-7, so the J assignment may be wrong. The CDR3 extends over 12 amino acids. Germline CDR1 and CDR2: GTSNPN and SVGIG (reference sequence). The CDR3: CAWGQGTYEQYF. As DNA, the CDR3 is TGTGCCTGGGGACAGGGAACCTACGAGCAGTACTTC.

The chain is built from TRBV4-1 and TRBJ2-7, with TRBD1 identical over 11 bases. In germline, CDR1 is MGHRA, CDR2 YSYEKL. V lost 1 base to trimming and J lost 0 bases; unmatched junction nucleotides: 5. The CDR3 is made up of 17 amino acids. Written as DNA, the CDR3 is TGCGCCAGCAGCCAAGTTACCGGGACAGGGGGCTCCTACGAGCAGTACTTC. Protein sequence: CASSQVTGTGGSYEQYF.

This clone was seen more than once but under ten times. The chain is built from TRBV7-9 and TRBJ2-1; possibly TRBD2 for D (6 bases). V was cut by 1 base and J by 0 bases, with 16 bases left in between. The CDR3 is made up of 18 amino acids. CDR1 and CDR2 (germline): SEHNR, FQNEAQ (reference sequence). The CDR3 DNA is TGTGCCAGCAGCTTAGACCGGTGGGCGGGGAGCTCCTACAATGAGCAGTTCTTC. This sequence encodes CASSLDRWAGSSYNEQFF.

The rearrangement links TRBV2 to TRBJ2-2; TRBD2 might be the D (6 bases). CDR3 length equals 14 residues. Germline CDR1 SNHLY, CDR2 FYNNEI. Trimming removed 4 bases from V and 1 base from J, with 7 bases in between. CDR3 sequence (DNA): TGTGCCAGCAGTGGGAGGGGGAACACCGGGGAGCTGTTTTTT. It yields the protein CASSGRGNTGELFF.